This T cell receptor beta chain was recorded in a study of cytomegalovirus exposure and HLA in healthy donors. Study-wide results and limits: Likely technical artifact: a cluster of highly shared sequence variants.

This PCR relied on a set of 60 Vbeta primers and 13 Jbeta primers. Only in-frame clones appear in the TCRdb table, and some are missing; sequencing was by immunoSEQ multiplex PCR. Here the sample spans about 160,000 clones, approximately 75% being singletons. In regard to this clone: What it binds is unknown.

The specimen was PBMCs. The receptor was derived from a man aged 25-45 years in good health and CMV-seropositive.

In DNA, the CDR3 is TGTGCCAGCAGGAGGGGACACCGCACAGATACGCAGTATTTT. Its protein is CASRRGHRTDTQYF. This chain links TRBV25-1 with TRBJ2-3, with D tentatively TRBD1 (6 bases). This CDR3 has 14 residues. CDR1 MGHDK and CDR2 SYGVNS come from the germline V gene. The V gene lost 6 bases and the J gene lost 1 base, with 11 bases spanning the gap.